The sequence of this T cell receptor beta chain was determined in a study of T cells after posttransplantation cyclophosphamide. The data were produced by immunoSEQ multiplex PCR, yet TCRdb's version contains in-frame clones alone and is incomplete. The record shows over 30,000 clones for this sample, with no singletons present. CDR3 length equals 12 residues. Germline V gene data show CDR1 as MDHEN and CDR2 as SYDVKM. With 8 bases removed from V and 3 bases from J, the gap between germline ends came to 11 bases. This clone was observed a few times. The sequencing sample was made of PBMCs. The clonotype was recovered from a woman aged 50 to 60 in good health and a related stem cell transplant donor. The J gene is TRBJ2-7, the V gene TRBV28, with D possibly being TRBD1 (6 bases). This chain's CDR3 is CASQGTHYEQYF. The CDR3 DNA sequence: TGTGCCAGCCAGGGGACGCACTACGAGCAGTACTTC.